These 11 T cell receptor beta chains originate from one sample sequenced in a study of blood T cell repertoires in COVID-19 (dated by TCRdb to about 2020). Receptor libraries were prepared by the immunoSEQ multiplex PCR assay. TCRdb re-hosts the immuneACCESS table, in-frame sequences only. Its copies lack some clones; in the studies checked, an unresolved V gene accounts for under half of them, and the cause for the rest is not known. Here the sample has roughly 230,000 clones; roughly 88% occur a single time. Approximately 0.7% of the sample is held by the ten biggest clonotypes. The sequencing input was peripheral blood. Every receptor here comes from a human donor in a cohort sampled during active COVID-19.

The chain couples TRBV11-2 to TRBJ2-1, with 7 bases that match TRBD2. CDR1 and CDR2 (germline): SGHAT, FQNNGV. Losses at the gene ends were 1 base for V and 4 bases for J; bases not matched to a gene: 4. CDR3 length equals 15 residues. CDR3 residues: CASSLAGGHYNEQFF. In DNA form, the CDR3 reads TGTGCCAGCAGCTTAGCGGGGGGTCATTACAATGAGCAGTTCTTC.

The gene calls are TRBV15 and TRBJ1-5; D gene uncertain. The CDR3 extends over 15 amino acids. V was cut by 0 bases and J by 10 bases, with 16 bases left in between. Germline V CDR1 and CDR2: LNHNV, YYDKDF (reference sequence). CDR3 sequence: CATSREVTRDGPQHF. The CDR3 coding sequence is TGTGCCACCAGCAGAGAGGTAACTAGGGATGGACCCCAGCATTTT.

The chain uses TRBV4-1 and TRBJ1-6, with 9 bases that match TRBD1. The CDR3 is 17 amino acids. CDR1 and CDR2 from the germline V gene are MGHRA and YSYEKL. With V trimmed by 4 bases and J by 8 bases, 12 bases remained unmatched. DNA of the CDR3: TGCGCCAGCAGCCCACAAACCGGGACAGGGAAGCATTCACCCCTCCACTTT. Amino acid sequence: CASSPQTGTGKHSPLHF.

The rearrangement uses TRBV19 and TRBJ2-1, with D maybe TRBD2 (6 bases). Germline V gene data show CDR1 as LNHDA and CDR2 as SQIVND (reference sequence). Deletions cut 10 bases from V and 5 bases from J, with 15 bases between. This CDR3 region has 13 residues. The CDR3 loop is CATGTPAHNEQFF. The CDR3 region has the DNA TGTGCCACCGGGACTCCGGCCCACAATGAGCAGTTCTTC.

The chain couples TRBV6-1 to TRBJ1-5, with 9 bases that match TRBD1. The CDR3 runs to 14 residues. Germline CDR1 MNHNS, CDR2 SASEGT. V gave up 1 base and J gave up 7 bases; unmatched junction bases: 2. DNA of the CDR3: TGTGCCAGCAGTGAAGTGGGACAGGGACAGCCCCAGCATTTT. This translates into CASSEVGQGQPQHF.

The rearrangement links TRBV7-8 to TRBJ2-5; TRBD2 is a possible D gene (5 bases). The germline gives CDR1 SGHVS, CDR2 FQNEAQ. The CDR3 covers 12 residues. The germline V and J ends were trimmed by 8 bases and 6 bases, with 13 bases remaining between them. CDR3 DNA sequence: TGTGCCAGCTCCGGGAAGGCGAAGACCCAGTACTTC. Protein: CASSGKAKTQYF.

V usage is TRBV5-1 and J usage is TRBJ1-1, with TRBD1 matching over 8 bases. There are 14 residues in the CDR3. Germline CDR1 is SGHRS and CDR2 is YFSETQ. Trimming cost V 4 bases and J 5 bases; bases outside gene matches: 7. The CDR3 DNA sequence: TGCGCCAGCAGCACCGAGACAGGGGAGACTGAAGCTTTCTTT. This gives the protein CASSTETGETEAFF.

As concerns this clone: At one of its ends the junction is not consistent with the germline gene, which may arise from a read error. V is TRBV19 and J is TRBJ2-7, with 7 nucleotides matching TRBD2. Germline loops: CDR1 LNHDA, CDR2 SQIVND (reference sequence). The CDR3 is 13 residues long. The CDR3 DNA sequence: TGTGCCAGTAGCGCCAGCGGGGCGGGGGAAAGGAACTTC. Translating gives CASSASGAGERNF. The full variable domain, its missing parts supplied by reference TRBV19 and TRBJ2-7, is DGGITQSPKYLFRKEGQNVTLSCEQNLNHDAMYWYRQDPGQGLRLIYYSQIVNDFQKGDIAEGYSVSREKKESFPLTVTSAQKNPTAFYLCASSASGAGERNFGPGTRLTVT.

CDR3 coding DNA: TGTGCCAGCAGTTACATATTGGGCCCAAGGGGCACCGGGGAGCTGTTTTTT. It specifies CASSYILGPRGTGELFF. The chain joins TRBV6-2 or TRBV6-3 to TRBJ2-2, with D perhaps matching TRBD1 (5 bases). Looked up from germline, CDR1 is MNHEY and CDR2 is SVGEGT. With 2 bases removed from V and 4 bases from J, the gap between germline ends came to 17 bases. The CDR3 length is 17 residues.

This chain connects TRBV4-2 to TRBJ2-7, with a possible D match to TRBD2 (6 bases). V lost 0 bases and J lost 2, with 17 bases in between. Germline CDR1 LGHNA, CDR2 YNFKEQ. There are 17 residues in the CDR3. The CDR3 loop reads CASSQDLGTDGPYEQYF. The CDR3 DNA is TGTGCCAGCAGCCAAGATCTAGGGACTGATGGACCCTACGAGCAGTACTTC.

The gene calls are TRBV5-5 and TRBJ1-2; TRBD1 aligns across 8 bases. V dropped 4 bases and J dropped 5; count of bases not matched to a gene: 7. The CDR3 is made up of 14 amino acids. The germline V gene encodes CDR1 SGHKS and CDR2 YYEKEE (reference sequence). This chain's CDR3 is CASSQGAGSYGYTF. The CDR3 DNA follows: TGTGCCAGCAGCCAGGGGGCAGGGAGTTATGGCTACACCTTC.